The 27 T cell receptor beta chains listed next were all sequenced from one sample in a study of beta chain features in type 1 diabetes. Findings and limits, study-wide: The study found moderately but significantly shorter TCRB CDR3s in all four CD4+ subsets of Type 1 diabetes patients.

Expressed TCRB transcripts got sequenced, as all isolated RNA was reverse transcribed. Clones were sequenced by immunoSEQ multiplex PCR, and TCRdb holds only the in-frame ones, with some missing. This sample has some 370,000 clones, with over 8.5% found just once. These receptors have no known antigen. The material sequenced was central memory CD4+ T cells from blood. Receptor source: a man between 25 and 39 years old with type 1 diabetes.

This clone was observed at least ten times. The rearrangement joins TRBV19 to TRBJ2-7; 7 bases map to TRBD2. Germline assignment: CDR1 LNHDA and CDR2 SQIVND (reference sequence). The CDR3 loop spans 16 amino acids. Unmatched junction bases numbered 15, after V lost 5 bases and J lost 5 bases. The CDR3 loop is CASSPENHGRSNEQYF. In DNA, the CDR3 is TGTGCCAGTAGTCCGGAGAACCACGGGAGGAGCAACGAGCAGTACTTC.

The chain employs TRBV6-5 and TRBJ2-3, with D perhaps being TRBD1 or TRBD2 (5 bases each). V was cut by 4 bases and J by 4 bases, with 12 bases left in between. The length of the CDR3 is 14 residues. Germline V gene data show CDR1 as MNHEY and CDR2 as SVGAGI. The chain's CDR3 is CASSSPGLSDTQYF. CDR3 coding DNA: TGTGCCAGCAGTTCCCCGGGGCTCTCAGATACGCAGTATTTT.

A remark on this clone: Germline is not matched at one junction end, which may reflect a read error. The V and J genes are TRBV27 and TRBJ2-2, with TRBD2 identical over 9 bases. Germline loops: CDR1 MNHEY, CDR2 SMNVEV (reference sequence). This CDR3 has 16 amino acids. CDR3 sequence reads: CASSRSSGRNTGELSF. DNA of the CDR3: TGTGCCAGCAGCCGGTCCAGCGGGAGGAACACCGGGGAGCTGTCTTTT.

Only a few counts were recorded for this clone. The chain carries TRBV7-9 and TRBJ2-7; D not resolved. The V end was cut by 3 bases, the J end by 0 bases, with 9 bases between. Germline-derived CDR1 and CDR2 are SEHNR and FQNEAQ (reference sequence). The CDR3 has 14 amino acids. The CDR3, as DNA: TGTGCCAGCAGCTTTACCGGCGGCTCCTACGAGCAGTACTTC. Translation gives CASSFTGGSYEQYF.

This clone was counted between two and nine times. V usage is TRBV2 and J usage is TRBJ1-1; possible D gene TRBD1, 5 bases. The CDR3 extends over 14 amino acids. Trimming left V 7 bases short and J 0 bases short, with 12 bases between. Germline-derived CDR1 and CDR2 are SNHLY and FYNNEI. The CDR3 protein is CASTPDSLNTEAFF. CDR3 DNA: TGTGCCAGCACCCCCGACAGCTTGAACACTGAAGCTTTCTTT. Full variable domain (rest looked up from reference TRBV2 and TRBJ1-1): EPEVTQTPSHQVTQMGQEVILRCVPISNHLYFYWYRQILGQKVEFLVSFYNNEISEKSEIFDDQFSVERPDGSNFTLKIRSTKLEDSAMYFCASTPDSLNTEAFFGQGTRLTVV.

CDR3 amino acids: CAWIIQGGHEQYF. In nucleotides, the CDR3 is TGTGCCTGGATAATCCAGGGGGGACACGAGCAGTACTTC. V gene TRBV30 combines with J gene TRBJ2-5, with D possibly matching TRBD1 (7 bases). Gene TRBJ2-7 matches the end of the DNA better, so the J call may be wrong. Germline CDR1 reads GTSNPN; CDR2 reads SVGIG (reference sequence). The CDR3 has 13 residues.

V and J are TRBV6-5 and TRBJ2-1, with TRBD2 matching 7 bases. This CDR3 region has 15 residues. The ends lost 4 bases at V and 6 bases at J; junction bases unmatched: 9. Germline values: CDR1 MNHEY, CDR2 SVGAGI. DNA for the CDR3: TGTGCCAGCAGTTCCTTTAGCGGGTGGGTCAATGAGCAGTTCTTC. Its protein is CASSSFSGWVNEQFF.

This clone was counted between two and nine times. V is TRBV2 and J is TRBJ2-2; 8 bases align to TRBD2. Per germline, CDR1 SNHLY and CDR2 FYNNEI. Losses at the gene ends were 5 bases for V and 1 base for J; bases not matched to a gene: 0. The CDR3 runs to 14 residues. CDR3: CASSREGNTGELFF. DNA of the CDR3: TGTGCCAGCAGTCGGGAGGGGAACACCGGGGAGCTGTTTTTT.

Many counts were recorded for this clone. The sample holds other DNA sequences that translate to the same CDR3. The chain links TRBV19 to TRBJ1-5; possibly TRBD1 for D (5 bases). The CDR3 runs 14 residues. From germline, CDR1 is LNHDA and CDR2 SQIVND (reference sequence). Trimming took 4 bases from V and 2 from J, leaving 9 bases between them. CDR3: CASSKGVGNQPQHF. DNA for the CDR3: TGTGCCAGTAGTAAAGGGGTAGGCAATCAGCCCCAGCATTTT.

The chain combines TRBV5-1 with TRBJ1-2; D remains ambiguous. Germline V gives CDR1 SGHRS, CDR2 YFSETQ. This CDR3 spans 13 amino acids. V was clipped by 4 bases and J by 7 bases, with 14 bases between them. The CDR3 nucleotides read TGCGCCAGCAGCCCGGGTGGAGGAAGTGGCTACACCTTC. Translation: CASSPGGGSGYTF.

This clone was counted many times. CDR3 sequence (DNA): TGTGCCAGCAGCTCCGACGCGGGGCAGCCCCAGCATTTT. Its protein product is CASSSDAGQPQHF. J is TRBJ1-5 and V is TRBV7-2, with D unresolved. Germline V gene data show CDR1 as SGHTA and CDR2 as FQGNSA. This CDR3 comprises 13 residues. V was trimmed by 4 bases and J by 7 bases, leaving 11 bases between them. Based on the CDR3 plus reference TRBV7-2 and TRBJ1-5, the full variable domain is GAGVSQSPSNKVTEKGKDVELRCDPISGHTALYWYRQSLGQGLEFLIYFQGNSAPDKSGLPSDRFSAERTGGSVSTLTIQRTQQEDSAVYLCASSSDAGQPQHFGDGTRLSIL.

This chain links TRBV18 with TRBJ2-1, with D unclear. Trimming took off 3 bases at V and 6 bases at J, with 9 bases between the two ends. The length of the CDR3 is 13 residues. CDR1 and CDR2 from the germline V gene are KGHSH and LQKENI. CDR3 sequence reads: CASSPPVINEQFF. As DNA, the CDR3 is TGTGCCAGCTCACCTCCTGTCATCAATGAGCAGTTCTTC.

This clone was recorded at least ten times. The gene calls are TRBV28 and TRBJ2-4; D not certain. The ends were cut back, 3 bases at V and 7 bases at J, with 4 bases in the middle. This CDR3 contains 11 residues. The V gene's germline CDR1 is MDHEN and CDR2 SYDVKM. The CDR3 sequence is CASSLRNIQYF. In DNA form, the CDR3 reads TGTGCCAGCAGTTTGCGGAACATTCAGTACTTC.

V and J are TRBV11-2 and TRBJ2-7; 11 nucleotides match TRBD1. CDR1 is SGHAT and CDR2 is FQNNGV in the germline V gene. The junction had 7 bases not matched to a gene; V was cut back by 5 bases and J by 4 bases. The CDR3 is 15 residues long. The chain's CDR3 is CASSASGTGGYEQYF. The CDR3 DNA follows: TGTGCCAGCAGCGCTTCCGGGACAGGGGGATACGAGCAGTACTTC.

The V and J genes are TRBV7-3 and TRBJ2-2, with 7 bases that match TRBD1. V dropped 4 bases and J dropped 1; count of bases not matched to a gene: 3. The CDR3 consists of 15 residues. In germline, CDR1 is SGHTA, CDR2 FQGTGA. CDR3 sequence reads: CASSSRTGNTGELFF. As DNA, the CDR3 is TGTGCCAGCAGCTCGCGGACAGGGAACACCGGGGAGCTGTTTTTT.

This clone came up a few times. The chain has TRBV5-1 and TRBJ2-1; TRBD2 aligns across 9 bases. CDR1 is SGHRS and CDR2 is YFSETQ in the germline V gene. This CDR3 contains 16 residues. The trim removed 4 bases at V and 6 bases at J, leaving 11 bases unmatched. CDR3 region: CASSSSLAGIGNEQFF. Written as DNA, the CDR3 is TGCGCCAGCAGCAGTAGCCTAGCGGGAATAGGCAATGAGCAGTTCTTC.

This clone turned up a few times. The chain carries TRBV2 and TRBJ2-2; the D is unclear. This CDR3 contains 15 residues. Trimming removed 4 bases at V and 0 bases at J, with 9 bases between. Germline CDR1 SNHLY, CDR2 FYNNEI. CDR3 coding DNA: TGTGCCAGCAGTGGGGTGCCATCGAACACCGGGGAGCTGTTTTTT. It yields the protein CASSGVPSNTGELFF. Full variable domain (outside the CDR3, taken from reference TRBV2 and TRBJ2-2): EPEVTQTPSHQVTQMGQEVILRCVPISNHLYFYWYRQILGQKVEFLVSFYNNEISEKSEIFDDQFSVERPDGSNFTLKIRSTKLEDSAMYFCASSGVPSNTGELFFGEGSRLTVL.

This clone was recorded a few times. The chain recombines TRBV5-8 with TRBJ2-5, with D unresolved. CDR3 size: 11 residues. The V gene lost 2 bases and the J gene lost 5 bases, with 4 bases spanning the gap. Germline V gene data show CDR1 as SGHTS and CDR2 as YDEGEE. The chain's CDR3 is CASSFSETQYF. Here the CDR3 DNA reads TGTGCCAGCAGCTTTTCCGAGACCCAGTACTTC.

This clone was counted between two and nine times. The sample contains more than one DNA sequence encoding this CDR3. The rearrangement joins TRBV2 to TRBJ1-5, with TRBD1 matching 9 bases. After removal of 4 bases from V and 2 bases from J, the junction contained 0 bases not matched to a gene. CDR3 length: 14 amino acids. The germline V gene encodes CDR1 SNHLY and CDR2 FYNNEI. CDR3 region: CASSGDRGNQPQHF. DNA for the CDR3: TGTGCCAGCAGTGGGGACAGGGGCAATCAGCCCCAGCATTTT.

The CDR3 coding sequence is TGTGCCAGCAGCGGAAGGGACATCTATGGCTACACCTTC. It is translated as CASSGRDIYGYTF. The rearrangement uses TRBV5-5 and TRBJ1-2, with D possibly being TRBD1 (6 bases). Germline V lookup: CDR1 SGHKS, CDR2 YYEKEE (reference sequence). Trimming pared 4 bases from V and 4 bases from J, leaving 11 bases between. CDR3 length: 13 amino acids. The variable domain in full, with the rest retrieved from reference TRBV5-5 and TRBJ1-2, is DAGVTQSPTHLIKTRGQQVTLRCSPISGHKSVSWYQQVLGQGPQFIFQYYEKEERGRGNFPDRFSARQFPNYSSELNVNALLLGDSALYLCASSGRDIYGYTFGSGTRLTVV.

This clone has a handful of counts. The rearrangement joins TRBV7-3 to TRBJ2-1; D remains unclear. The CDR3 is 12 amino acids. CDR1 SGHTA and CDR2 FQGTGA come from the germline V gene. V was trimmed by 9 bases and J by 10 bases, leaving 16 bases between them. The CDR3 bases are TGTGCCAGGGACCCCCGGTTTTGGGAGCAGTTCTTC. This codes for CARDPRFWEQFF.

This clone appeared many times. The V gene is TRBV29-1, the J gene TRBJ2-7, with 10 bases lining up with TRBD2. This CDR3 is built from 14 residues. The V gene's germline CDR1 is SQVTM and CDR2 ANQGSEA. Losses at the gene ends were 3 bases for V and 5 bases for J; bases not matched to a gene: 7. CDR3 in DNA: TGCAGCGTTGAGGGTCTAGCGGGGGCGGACGAGCAGTACTTC. Translated, it gives CSVEGLAGADEQYF.

This rearrangement joins TRBV28 to TRBJ1-4, with TRBD1 matching over 9 bases. Germline assignment: CDR1 MDHEN and CDR2 SYDVKM. This CDR3 is 15 amino acids long. The V segment lost 4 bases and the J segment 8 bases; nucleotides outside the gene matches: 8. The CDR3 sequence is CASSSQGAQREKLFF. The CDR3 DNA reads TGTGCCAGCAGTTCACAGGGGGCGCAAAGGGAAAAACTGTTTTTT.

The rearrangement joins TRBV15 to TRBJ1-4; D is perhaps TRBD1 (5 bases). The CDR3 extends over 15 amino acids. The V gene's germline CDR1 is LNHNV and CDR2 YYDKDF (reference sequence). The V gene lost 4 bases and the J gene lost 8 bases, with 17 bases spanning the gap. The chain's CDR3 is CATSTGTAGGEKLFF. For the CDR3, the DNA is TGTGCCACCAGCACTGGGACTGCCGGAGGGGAAAAACTGTTTTTT.

V gene TRBV6-4 combines with J gene TRBJ2-6; D call uncertain. The germline CDR1 and CDR2 sequences are MRHNA and SNTAGT. The CDR3 is 15 residues long. V lost 6 bases and J lost 3, with 12 bases in between. CDR3 amino acids: CASSAIGYGANVLTF. In nucleotides, the CDR3 is TGTGCCAGCAGCGCCATCGGATATGGGGCCAACGTCCTGACTTTC.

The chain employs TRBV28 and TRBJ2-7, with 7 bases lining up with TRBD2. Germline V lookup: CDR1 MDHEN, CDR2 SYDVKM. CDR3 size: 15 residues. After removal of 5 bases from V and 4 bases from J, the junction contained 11 bases not matched to a gene. CDR3 DNA sequence: TGTGCCAGCAGTCGGAAAGCTGGGAGGGCTTACGAGCAGTACTTC. It encodes CASSRKAGRAYEQYF.

Note on this clone: A much larger clone lies a single base off, so this may be a read error. Other DNA sequences in this sample translate to the same CDR3. The chain links TRBV5-6 to TRBJ2-3; D not resolved. CDR3 length equals 11 residues. The V gene lost 0 bases and the J gene lost 6 bases, with 2 bases spanning the gap. In germline, CDR1 is SGHDT, CDR2 YYEEEE. Written as DNA, the CDR3 is TGTGCCAGCAGCTTGGGCGATACGCAGTATTTT. Encoded protein: CASSLGDTQYF.